Following are 23 T cell receptor beta chains from one sample sequenced in a study of PD-L1 blockade in urothelial cancer. Produced via immunoSEQ multiplex PCR; TCRdb's table is partial and in-frame only. Of 11,000 to 15,000 clones in the sample, approximately 90% were seen once. Sample: PBMCs, taken around atezolizumab (anti-PD-L1) treatment. These receptor sequences come from a man between 65 and 85 years old with urothelial cancer.

The gene calls are TRBV5-1 and TRBJ2-2; 8 bases match TRBD2. V trimming: 2 bases; J trimming: 3 bases; junction bases outside the gene matches: 3. The CDR3 spans 15 residues. The germline gives CDR1 SGHRS, CDR2 YFSETQ. CDR3 residues: CASSFTSGDTGELFF. CDR3 in DNA: TGCGCCAGCAGCTTCACTAGCGGTGACACCGGGGAGCTGTTTTTT.

The genes are TRBV19 and TRBJ2-2, with a tentative D call TRBD1 (5 bases). In germline, CDR1 is LNHDA, CDR2 SQIVND (reference sequence). Trimming cost V 2 bases and J 1 base, with 5 bases left between them. The CDR3 extends over 14 amino acids. CDR3 region: CASSIQGNTGELFF. The CDR3 DNA sequence: TGTGCCAGTAGTATACAGGGGAACACCGGGGAGCTGTTTTTT.

This chain links TRBV28 with TRBJ1-1, with TRBD1 identical over 8 bases. CDR1 and CDR2 from the germline V gene are MDHEN and SYDVKM. The CDR3 extends over 17 amino acids. V lost 3 bases, J lost 1 base, and 10 bases stayed unmatched. CDR3 DNA: TGTGCCAGCAGTTTGGACAGGGCTTGGTTTGGGAACACTGAAGCTTTCTTT. Translation gives CASSLDRAWFGNTEAFF.

The chain couples TRBV29-1 to TRBJ2-2, with a weak D call TRBD2 (6 bases). This CDR3 has 12 residues. Germline loops: CDR1 SQVTM, CDR2 ANQGSEA. With 7 bases removed from V and 3 bases from J, the gap between germline ends came to 9 bases. CDR3: CSASGDTGELFF. The CDR3 nucleotides are TGCAGCGCCTCGGGGGACACCGGGGAGCTGTTTTTT.

V gene TRBV9 combines with J gene TRBJ2-1; TRBD2 aligns across 13 bases. This CDR3 spans 18 amino acids. Germline V gene data show CDR1 as SGDLS and CDR2 as YYNGEE. After removal of 4 bases from V and 5 bases from J, the junction contained 12 bases not matched to a gene. This CDR3 reads CASSPGTSGVVNDNEQFF. CDR3 DNA: TGTGCCAGCAGCCCAGGGACTAGCGGGGTGGTTAACGACAATGAGCAGTTCTTC.

This clone was counted once. The V call is TRBV4-1, the J call TRBJ1-2; D unresolved. The CDR3 runs 12 residues. The germline CDR1 and CDR2 sequences are MGHRA and YSYEKL. V lost 3 bases to trimming and J lost 5 bases, with 7 bases between them. This chain's CDR3 is CASSQALYGYTF. The CDR3 coding sequence is TGCGCCAGCAGCCAGGCCCTTTATGGCTACACCTTC.

CDR3 nucleotides: TGCGCCAGCACGGGACAGCAAGAGACCCAGTACTTC. Translating it yields CASTGQQETQYF. V gene TRBV10-1 combines with J gene TRBJ2-5; 7 nucleotides line up with TRBD1. Germline V gene sequence: CDR1 WNHNN, CDR2 SYGVQD (reference sequence). CDR3 length: 12 residues. Trimming at V came to 7 bases and at J to 2 bases, leaving 1 base not matched to a gene.

CDR3 nucleotides: TGCGCCAGCAGTGCCTCGGAGGCGCTCGGCTACACCTTC. Its protein product is CASSASEALGYTF. V gene TRBV10-1 combines with J gene TRBJ1-2, with D uncertain. Germline assignment: CDR1 WNHNN and CDR2 SYGVQD (reference sequence). V lost 4 bases and J 8 bases, leaving 14 bases between the germline ends. CDR3 length: 13 amino acids.

V and J are TRBV2 and TRBJ2-2; D remains unclear. The CDR3 totals 15 residues. CDR1 SNHLY and CDR2 FYNNEI come from the germline V gene. Trimming left V 6 bases short and J 0 bases short, with 11 bases between. This CDR3 is CASSVWASNTGELFF. DNA for the CDR3: TGTGCCAGCAGCGTCTGGGCCTCGAACACCGGGGAGCTGTTTTTT.

This chain links TRBV11-2 with TRBJ2-7, with D tentatively TRBD1 (6 bases). Germline CDR1 and CDR2: SGHAT and FQNNGV. The CDR3 is made up of 16 amino acids. Trimming removed 5 bases at V and 2 bases at J, with 19 bases between. In nucleotides, the CDR3 is TGTGCCAGCAGCACTTTTCAGGGGAGCGGTCCCTACGAGCAGTACTTC. Translated: CASSTFQGSGPYEQYF.

The rearrangement uses TRBV25-1 and TRBJ1-1, with D perhaps TRBD1 (6 bases). The CDR3 is 14 residues long. In germline, CDR1 is MGHDK, CDR2 SYGVNS. The V gene lost 7 bases and the J gene lost 0 bases, with 12 bases spanning the gap. CDR3: CASIGQTMNTEAFF. Written as DNA, the CDR3 is TGTGCCAGCATAGGACAGACCATGAACACTGAAGCTTTCTTT.

The chain couples TRBV6-5 to TRBJ1-2, with a weak D call TRBD1 (6 bases). Trimming removed 4 bases at V and 5 bases at J, with 14 bases between. Per the germline V gene, CDR1 is MNHEY and CDR2 is SVGAGI. This CDR3 spans 14 amino acids. The CDR3 sequence is CASSLTGRGYGYTF. For the CDR3, the DNA is TGTGCCAGCAGTTTGACAGGTCGTGGATATGGCTACACCTTC.

The chain is built from TRBV6-4 and TRBJ1-2; TRBD1 matches at 7 bases. CDR1 and CDR2 (germline): MRHNA, SNTAGT. With V trimmed by 2 bases and J by 7 bases, 22 bases remained unmatched. The CDR3 is 19 amino acids. CDR3 bases: TGTGCCAGCAGTGACCCGGGGTCCCTAGGGGGCCTCGGGCTTACTGGCTACACCTTC. This sequence encodes CASSDPGSLGGLGLTGYTF.

Only one count was recorded for this clone. This rearrangement joins TRBV6-6 to TRBJ1-6, with 7 bases aligning to TRBD1. Looked up from germline, CDR1 is MNHNY and CDR2 is SVGAGI (reference sequence). V lost 6 bases to trimming and J lost 10 bases; unmatched junction nucleotides: 6. The length of the CDR3 is 13 residues. Written as DNA, the CDR3 is TGTGCCAGCAGCGGGACAGAGGGGTCACCCCTCCACTTT. This gives the protein CASSGTEGSPLHF.

The chain recombines TRBV7-8 with TRBJ2-7; D remains unclear. With 5 bases removed from V and 7 bases from J, the gap between germline ends came to 18 bases. Germline lookup yields CDR1 SGHVS and CDR2 FQNEAQ. CDR3 length equals 14 residues. DNA for the CDR3: TGTGCCAGCAGCCCGCAGTGGGCCAAGGTTGAGCAGTACTTC. Translating it yields CASSPQWAKVEQYF.

The chain recombines TRBV5-1 with TRBJ1-2; 7 bases align to TRBD1. This CDR3 has 15 amino acids. Germline V gene lookup returns CDR1 SGHRS and CDR2 YFSETQ. Trimming cost V 0 bases and J 4 bases; bases outside gene matches: 6. CDR3 in DNA: TGCGCCAGCAGCTTGGCCATCGGGACAGTCTATGGCTACACCTTC. This codes for CASSLAIGTVYGYTF.

The gene calls are TRBV5-6 and TRBJ2-3; 11 bases are a match to TRBD1. CDR1 and CDR2 from the germline V gene are SGHDT and YYEEEE. V shed 4 bases, J shed 8 bases, and the junction held 12 bases outside the gene matches. The CDR3 covers 16 residues. CDR3 residues: CASSLPPGQGVPTQYF. CDR3 bases: TGTGCCAGCAGCCTCCCCCCGGGACAGGGGGTGCCTACGCAGTATTTT.

The chain carries TRBV5-1 and TRBJ2-5; 10 positions match TRBD2. The CDR3 runs 15 residues. Trimming at V came to 4 bases and at J to 5 bases, leaving 8 bases not matched to a gene. Germline V gene sequence: CDR1 SGHRS, CDR2 YFSETQ. CDR3: CASSQSGGAGETQYF. The CDR3 nucleotides are TGCGCCAGCAGCCAGAGCGGGGGGGCCGGTGAGACCCAGTACTTC.

The CDR3 sequence: CASSESLGASGNTIYF. CDR3 DNA: TGCGCCAGCAGTGAGTCGCTAGGGGCTTCTGGAAACACCATATATTTT. The chain couples TRBV10-1 to TRBJ1-3; D may be TRBD1 (5 bases). Germline loops: CDR1 WNHNN, CDR2 SYGVQD (reference sequence). Trimming stripped 0 bases from V and 1 base from J, with 10 bases between. This CDR3 spans 16 amino acids.

J is TRBJ2-7 and V is TRBV11-2; TRBD1 matches at 7 bases. There are 15 residues in the CDR3. Germline-derived CDR1 and CDR2 are SGHAT and FQNNGV. The V and J ends lost 1 base and 2 bases, in that order; junction bases with no gene match: 5. The CDR3 region has the DNA TGTGCCAGCAGCTTAGGAGGGGGCACACCCTACGAGCAGTACTTC. Its translation is CASSLGGGTPYEQYF.

This chain links TRBV5-4 with TRBJ2-5, with TRBD1 matching over 7 bases. Trimming cost V 4 bases and J 4 bases; bases outside gene matches: 7. CDR1 and CDR2 (germline): SGHNT, YYREEE (reference sequence). This CDR3 contains 14 residues. The CDR3 spells CASSPRGTGETQYF. CDR3 DNA: TGTGCCAGCAGCCCCAGGGGGACGGGAGAGACCCAGTACTTC.

The V and J genes are TRBV6-6 and TRBJ1-3; D call uncertain. CDR3 size: 14 residues. The ends were cut back, 2 bases at V and 4 bases at J, with 9 bases in the middle. CDR1 MNHNY and CDR2 SVGAGI come from the germline V gene (reference sequence). This CDR3 is CASSYEIRGNTIYF. The CDR3 DNA is TGTGCCAGCAGTTACGAGATCAGGGGAAACACCATATATTTT.

The chain uses TRBV9 and TRBJ1-4; D gene uncertain. Germline-derived CDR1 and CDR2 are SGDLS and YYNGEE. The CDR3 extends over 15 amino acids. Trimming removed 2 bases at V and 0 bases at J, with 8 bases between. The CDR3 loop reads CASSVGVATNEKLFF. The CDR3 DNA reads as TGTGCCAGCAGCGTGGGAGTTGCAACTAATGAAAAACTGTTTTTT.